This T cell receptor (beta chain) is from a study of CD8 T cells in Susac syndrome. Looked up from germline, CDR1 is MGHRA and CDR2 is YSYEKL. With V trimmed by 1 base and J by 9 bases, 14 bases remained unmatched. This CDR3 comprises 17 residues. The RNA, about 0.45 to 1 ug, was put through reverse transcription using random hexamers. The amplification used immunoSEQ multiplex PCR on TCR beta CDR3; it spanned 54 Vbeta and 13 Jbeta. TCRdb analysed the immunoSEQ multiplex PCR reads with MiXCR anew, one entry per CDR3 protein. The data hold tens of thousands of distinct CDR3 sequences, with about 91% observed a single time. Blood CD8+ and CD4+ T cells underwent high-throughput TCR beta sequencing. The multiple sclerosis control group consisted of treatment-naive patients whose relapsing-remitting disease, which was either stable or active, fulfilled revised McDonald criteria. It was negative isolation that provided the CD8+ and CD4+ T cells, whereas TEMRA cells were enriched by FACS.

This clonotype was sampled from a human donor with multiple sclerosis. The specimen sequenced was CD8+ T cells from PBMCs. V usage is TRBV4-1 and J usage is TRBJ2-1; 8 bases align to TRBD2. The CDR3 coding sequence is TGCGCCAGCAGCCAAGGCGGAGCGGGGGCCGGAGGCGGTGAGCAGTTCTTC. As protein: CASSQGGAGAGGGEQFF.